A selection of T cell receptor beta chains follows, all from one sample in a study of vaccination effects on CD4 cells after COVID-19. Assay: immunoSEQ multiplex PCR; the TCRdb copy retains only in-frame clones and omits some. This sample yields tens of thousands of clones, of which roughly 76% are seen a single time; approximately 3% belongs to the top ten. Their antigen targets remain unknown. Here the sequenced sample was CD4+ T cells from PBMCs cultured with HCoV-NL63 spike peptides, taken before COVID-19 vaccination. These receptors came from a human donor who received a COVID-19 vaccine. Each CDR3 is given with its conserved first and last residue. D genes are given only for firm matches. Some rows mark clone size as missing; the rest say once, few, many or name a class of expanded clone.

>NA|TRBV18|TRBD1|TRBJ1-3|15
CASSQTGDSGNTIYF
TGTGCCAGCTCACAGACAGGGGACTCTGGAAACACCATATATTTT
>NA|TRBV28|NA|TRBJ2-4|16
CASSQGGQIAKNIQYF
TGTGCCAGCAGCCAAGGGGGGCAGATCGCCAAAAACATTCAGTACTTC
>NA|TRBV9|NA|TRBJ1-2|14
CASSVDSFNYGYTF
TGTGCCAGCAGCGTAGACAGCTTCAACTATGGCTACACCTTC
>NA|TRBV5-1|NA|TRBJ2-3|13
CASSPGTTYTQYF
TGCGCCAGCAGCCCCGGGACAACGTATACGCAGTATTTT
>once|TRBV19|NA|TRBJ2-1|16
CASSGLDPRSYNEQFF
TGTGCCAGTAGTGGACTTGACCCTCGCTCCTACAATGAGCAGTTCTTC
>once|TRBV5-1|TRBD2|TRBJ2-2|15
CASSYALAGAGELFF
TGCGCCAGCAGCTATGCACTAGCGGGGGCCGGGGAGCTGTTTTTT
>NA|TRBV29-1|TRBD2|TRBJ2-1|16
CSVGPDSTGGLGEQFF
TGCAGCGTTGGTCCAGATTCCACGGGGGGGCTCGGTGAGCAGTTCTTC
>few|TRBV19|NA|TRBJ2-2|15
CASSIGIFQPGELFF
TGTGCCAGTAGTATAGGGATCTTTCAGCCCGGGGAGCTGTTTTTT
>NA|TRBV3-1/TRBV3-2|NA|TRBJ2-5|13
CASRGGGQETQYF
TGTGCCAGCAGGGGAGGTGGACAAGAGACCCAGTACTTC
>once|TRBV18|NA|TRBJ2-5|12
CASSPAGETQYF
TGTGCCAGCTCACCAGCAGGGGAGACCCAGTACTTC
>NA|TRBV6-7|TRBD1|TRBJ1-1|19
CARGKTGTGGDWDNTEAFF
TGTGCCCGGGGGAAGACCGGGACAGGGGGCGATTGGGATAACACTGAAGCTTTCTTT
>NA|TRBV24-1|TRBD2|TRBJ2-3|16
CATSRGQRGGTDTQYF
TGTGCCACCTCTCGCGGGCAGCGGGGGGGAACAGATACGCAGTATTTT
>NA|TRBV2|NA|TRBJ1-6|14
CASKEQPVGGSLHF
TGTGCCAGCAAGGAACAGCCGGTGGGGGGATCCCTCCACTTT
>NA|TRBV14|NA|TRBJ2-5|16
CASSQGWGLAAETQYF
TGTGCCAGCAGCCAGGGATGGGGGCTGGCGGCTGAGACCCAGTACTTC
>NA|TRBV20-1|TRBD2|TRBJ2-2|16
CSASRAGTSVTGELFF
TGCAGTGCTAGTCGGGCTGGGACTAGTGTCACCGGGGAGCTGTTTTTT
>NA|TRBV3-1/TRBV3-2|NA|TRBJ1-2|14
CASSPRRSNYGYTF
TGTGCCAGCAGCCCCCGCCGGTCGAACTATGGCTACACCTTC
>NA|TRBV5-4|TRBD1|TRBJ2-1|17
CASSLDWWQGDYNEQFF
TGTGCCAGCAGCTTGGATTGGTGGCAGGGGGACTACAATGAGCAGTTCTTC
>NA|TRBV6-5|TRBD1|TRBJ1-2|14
CATPSRDRAYGYTF
TGTGCCACCCCGTCCCGGGACAGGGCCTATGGCTACACCTTC
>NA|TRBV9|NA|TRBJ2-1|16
CASSATPDRGYNEQFF
TGTGCCAGCAGCGCTACCCCCGACCGGGGTTACAATGAGCAGTTCTTC
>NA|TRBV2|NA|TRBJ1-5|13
CASTDEGNQPQHF
TGTGCCAGCACGGATGAGGGCAATCAGCCCCAGCATTTT
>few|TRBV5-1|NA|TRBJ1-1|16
CASSLRQSSEITEAFF
TGCGCCAGCAGCCTTAGACAGTCGTCCGAAATCACTGAAGCTTTCTTT
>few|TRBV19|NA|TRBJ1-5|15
CASSPTEYSNQPQHF
TGTGCCAGTAGTCCCACAGAATATAGCAATCAGCCCCAGCATTTT
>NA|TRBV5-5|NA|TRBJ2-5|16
CASSPHTAGYQETQYF
TGTGCCAGCAGCCCTCACACGGCTGGATACCAAGAGACCCAGTACTTC
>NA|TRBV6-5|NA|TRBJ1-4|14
CASSRSSTNEKLFF
TGTGCCAGCAGCCGATCATCAACTAATGAAAAACTGTTTTTT
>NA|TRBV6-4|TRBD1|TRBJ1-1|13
CASRRTGGSEAFF
TGTGCCAGCAGAAGGACAGGGGGATCTGAAGCTTTCTTT
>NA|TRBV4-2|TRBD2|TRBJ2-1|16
CASSPQTSGGAGEQFF
TGTGCCAGCAGCCCTCAGACTAGCGGGGGGGCAGGGGAGCAGTTCTTC
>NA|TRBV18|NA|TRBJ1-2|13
CASSPGQYYGYTF
TGTGCCAGCTCACCAGGACAGTACTATGGCTACACCTTC
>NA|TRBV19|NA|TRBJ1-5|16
CASSTRGFYTNQPQHF
TGTGCCAGTAGTACAAGGGGTTTCTACACCAATCAGCCCCAGCATTTT
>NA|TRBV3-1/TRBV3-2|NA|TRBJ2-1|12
CASSQDWGGQFF
TGTGCCAGCAGCCAAGATTGGGGTGGGCAGTTCTTC
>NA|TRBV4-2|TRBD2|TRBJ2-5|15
CASSQDLAGEETQYF
TGTGCCAGCAGCCAAGATCTAGCGGGGGAAGAGACCCAGTACTTC
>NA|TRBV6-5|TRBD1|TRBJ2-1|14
CASSWTGSYNEQFF
TGTGCCAGCAGCTGGACAGGGTCCTACAATGAGCAGTTCTTC
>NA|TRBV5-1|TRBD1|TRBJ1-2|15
CASSLGQGGNYGYTF
TGCGCCAGCAGCTTGGGACAGGGGGGTAACTATGGCTACACCTTC
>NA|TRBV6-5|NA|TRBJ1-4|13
CASSPESNEKLFF
TGTGCCAGCTCGCCCGAGTCAAATGAAAAACTGTTTTTT
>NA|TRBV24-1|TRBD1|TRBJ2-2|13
CATGTGNTGELFF
TGTGCCACCGGGACAGGGAACACCGGGGAGCTGTTTTTT
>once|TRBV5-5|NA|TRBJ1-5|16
CASSWSLNSANQPQHF
TGTGCCAGCAGCTGGAGTCTTAACAGTGCCAATCAGCCCCAGCATTTT
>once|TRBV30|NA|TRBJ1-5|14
CAWSTLDPPRRQHF
TGTGCCTGGAGTACCCTCGACCCTCCGAGGCGCCAGCATTTT
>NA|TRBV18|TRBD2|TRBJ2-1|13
CASSPGTSGGEFF
TGTGCCAGCTCACCCGGGACTAGCGGGGGTGAGTTCTTC
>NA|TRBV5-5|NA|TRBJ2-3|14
CASSLDWGTDTQYF
TGTGCCAGCAGCTTAGATTGGGGGACAGATACGCAGTATTTT
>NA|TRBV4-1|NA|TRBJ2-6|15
CASSQRYSGANVLTF
TGCGCCAGCAGCCAAAGGTACTCTGGGGCCAACGTCCTGACTTTC
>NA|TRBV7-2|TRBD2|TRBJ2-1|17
CASSPGGLATTYNEQFF
TGTGCCAGCAGCCCAGGGGGACTAGCGACGACCTACAATGAGCAGTTCTTC
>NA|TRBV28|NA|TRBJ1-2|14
CASSPRRPDTGYTF
TGTGCCAGCAGTCCTCGTCGACCGGACACCGGCTACACCTTC
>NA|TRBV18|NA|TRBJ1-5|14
CASSPFQGNQPQHF
TGTGCCAGCTCACCATTCCAGGGGAATCAGCCCCAGCATTTT
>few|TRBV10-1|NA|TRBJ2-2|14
CASSEFQGTGELFF
TGCGCCAGCAGTGAATTCCAGGGAACCGGGGAGCTGTTTTTT
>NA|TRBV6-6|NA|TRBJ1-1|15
CASSYNLGIKTEAFF
TGTGCCAGCAGTTATAACTTGGGTATTAAGACTGAAGCTTTCTTT
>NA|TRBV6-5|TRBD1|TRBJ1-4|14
CASSATTGAEKLFF
TGTGCCAGCAGCGCAACGACAGGGGCCGAAAAACTGTTTTTT
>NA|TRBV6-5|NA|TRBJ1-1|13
CASTYPGNTEAFF
TGTGCCAGCACCTACCCGGGGAACACTGAAGCTTTCTTT
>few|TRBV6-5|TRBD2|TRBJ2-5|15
CASTLGGGDQETQYF
TGTGCCAGCACCCTCGGCGGGGGGGACCAAGAGACCCAGTACTTC
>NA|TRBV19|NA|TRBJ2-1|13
CASSMRVFNEQFF
TGTGCCAGTAGTATGAGGGTTTTCAATGAGCAGTTCTTC
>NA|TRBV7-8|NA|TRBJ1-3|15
CASSRDRASGNTIYF
TGTGCCAGCAGCCGAGACAGAGCCTCTGGAAACACCATATATTTT
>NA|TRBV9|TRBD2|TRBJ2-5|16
CASSVNPGLAGGPQYF
TGTGCCAGCAGCGTAAACCCGGGACTAGCGGGGGGGCCCCAGTACTTC
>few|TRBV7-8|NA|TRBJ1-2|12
CASSFPVGGYTF
TGTGCCAGCAGCTTCCCGGTGGGTGGCTACACCTTC
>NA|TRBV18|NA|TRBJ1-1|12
CASSPGTSEAFF
TGTGCCAGCTCACCTGGGACTTCAGAAGCTTTCTTT
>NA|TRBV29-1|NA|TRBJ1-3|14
CSVSGPTRGDTIYF
TGCAGCGTGTCCGGGCCAACACGCGGAGACACCATATATTTT
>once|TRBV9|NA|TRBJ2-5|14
CASSVSGGKETQYF
TGTGCCAGCAGCGTATCTGGTGGAAAAGAGACCCAGTACTTC
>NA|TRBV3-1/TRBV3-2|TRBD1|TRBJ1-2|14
CASSQVDRDYGYTF
TGTGCCAGCAGCCAAGTGGACAGGGATTATGGCTACACCTTC